These T cell receptor beta chains were read from a single sample in a study of cytomegalovirus exposure and HLA in healthy donors. The protocol was immunoSEQ multiplex PCR, while the TCRdb copy is restricted to in-frame clones and leaves out a portion. The table records 150,000 to 200,000 clones, around 74% of them present only once. The sequenced material came from PBMCs. The receptors were gathered from a female donor in good health and CMV-seronegative. Each CDR3 is given with its conserved first and last residue. Fields, in order: clone size, J gene, D gene, V gene, CDR3 DNA, CDR3 protein. The D gene is left open where the match is weak. Size is omitted from some rows. Given values are once, few, many or a class for expanded clones.

>-|TRBJ1-2|-|TRBV6-5
TGTGCCAGCAGTTACTCGACAGCTAGCTATGGCTACACCTTC
CASSYSTASYGYTF
>-|TRBJ1-1|TRBD1|TRBV6-5
TGTGCCAGCAGCCACAGGGGAACTGAAGCTTTCTTT
CASSHRGTEAFF
>-|TRBJ2-3|TRBD2|TRBV9
TGTGCCAGCAGCGTAGAACTAGCGGGTAGCACAGATACGCAGTATTTT
CASSVELAGSTDTQYF
>-|TRBJ2-5|-|TRBV27
TGTGCCAGCAGTCCACTATCGTACCAAGAGACCCAGTACTTC
CASSPLSYQETQYF
>-|TRBJ1-1|-|TRBV30
TGTGCCTGGGATTATGGACGGGAAGAAGCTTTCTTT
CAWDYGREEAFF
>-|TRBJ2-7|TRBD1|TRBV27
TGTGCCAGCAGTTGGACAGGGGGCTGGGAAGAAGAGCAGTACTTC
CASSWTGGWEEEQYF
>-|TRBJ1-5|TRBD1|TRBV9
TGTGCCAGCAGCGAGACCGGGACAGATTATCAGCCCCAGCATTTT
CASSETGTDYQPQHF
>-|TRBJ2-7|TRBD1|TRBV6-1
TGTGCCAGCCAGATCAGGGGGCTTGGCGAGCAGTACTTC
CASQIRGLGEQYF
>-|TRBJ2-7|-|TRBV5-1
TGCGCCAGCTCGACTCAGGGTAGCTACGAGCAGTACTTC
CASSTQGSYEQYF
>-|TRBJ1-1|-|TRBV6-5
TGTGCCAGCAGTTACTCGTCCGGGGTAATCGGCACTGAAGCTTTCTTT
CASSYSSGVIGTEAFF
>-|TRBJ2-7|TRBD2|TRBV4-2
TGTGCCAGCAGCCCCGGGACTAGCGATTACTACGAGCAGTACTTC
CASSPGTSDYYEQYF
>-|TRBJ2-5|-|TRBV5-4
TGTGCCAGCAGCCTGGTCGGAGCAGAAGTCGGAGAGACCCAGTACTTC
CASSLVGAEVGETQYF
>-|TRBJ2-4|-|TRBV9
TGTGCCAGCAGCGTAGCACCTTTCGGCAAAAACATTCAGTACTTC
CASSVAPFGKNIQYF
>-|TRBJ2-1|TRBD2|TRBV9
TGTGCCAGCAGCCGTAGCGGGGGGAGCAATGAGCAGTTCTTC
CASSRSGGSNEQFF
>once|TRBJ2-5|TRBD2|TRBV9
TGTGCCAGCAGTAATAGCGGGGGGGCCTGGGAGACCCAGTACTTC
CASSNSGGAWETQYF
>-|TRBJ1-2|TRBD1|TRBV25-1
TGTGCCAGCAGTGAAGGGGTGAAGGGGGCGGATGGCTACACCTTC
CASSEGVKGADGYTF
>-|TRBJ1-5|-|TRBV7-2
TGTGCCAGCAGCTTTCAGGCAGACCCCAATCAGCCCCAGCATTTT
CASSFQADPNQPQHF
>-|TRBJ2-7|-|TRBV23-1
TGCGCCCCCAGAAAATCGTCGCCAGGGCGGAGTTTCGAGCAGTACTTC
CAPRKSSPGRSFEQYF
>-|TRBJ2-7|TRBD2|TRBV7-3
TGTGCCAGCAGTCTTTCGGGGGGCTCCTACGAGCAGTACTTC
CASSLSGGSYEQYF
>-|TRBJ2-7|TRBD1|TRBV19
TGTGCCAGTAGTATCTTGACAGGGGACGACGAGCAGTACTTC
CASSILTGDDEQYF
>-|TRBJ2-7|-|TRBV5-4
TGTGCCAGCAGCTTGGGAACCCCAAGGAGGTTACTTACCTACGAGCAGTACTTC
CASSLGTPRRLLTYEQYF
>-|TRBJ1-2|-|TRBV6-5
TGTGCCAGCAGCCGGAGCCTAACGAACTATGGCTACACCTTC
CASSRSLTNYGYTF
>-|TRBJ2-1|-|TRBV5-1
TGCGCCAGCACCCGGGGTAGCGCCGAGGATAATGAGCAGTTCTTC
CASTRGSAEDNEQFF
>-|TRBJ1-6|-|TRBV2
TGTGCCAGCAGCATAGAGGGCTATAATTCACCCCTCCACTTT
CASSIEGYNSPLHF
>few|TRBJ1-1|TRBD1|TRBV5-4
TGTGCCAGCAGCCCCCCAGGGGGTCGGAACACTGAAGCTTTCTTT
CASSPPGGRNTEAFF
>-|TRBJ1-2|-|TRBV5-1
TGCGCCAGCAGCTGGGGGGGGACCTCATCGGGACACACCTTC
CASSWGGTSSGHTF
>-|TRBJ1-2|-|TRBV6-1
TGTGCCAGCAGTGAAGGGGCAGGGACTAACTATGGCTACACCTTC
CASSEGAGTNYGYTF
>-|TRBJ1-5|-|TRBV2
TGTGCCAGCAGTGAAGCCAGTTTGGATCAGCCCCAGCATTTT
CASSEASLDQPQHF
>few|TRBJ2-7|-|TRBV18
TGTGCCAGCTCACCTTTAGCGGATAACTACGAGCAGTACTTC
CASSPLADNYEQYF
>-|TRBJ1-2|-|TRBV25-1
TGTGCCAGCAGTGAACCTGGACAGTATGGCTACACCTTC
CASSEPGQYGYTF
>-|TRBJ1-1|TRBD1|TRBV9
TGTGCCAGCAGCTTACGGGACAGGGGTCAGAACACTGAAGCTTTCTTT
CASSLRDRGQNTEAFF
>once|TRBJ2-5|TRBD2|TRBV11-2
TGTGCCAGCAGCGCCTTACTAGCGGGAGAAGAGACCCAGTACTTC
CASSALLAGEETQYF
>-|TRBJ2-7|TRBD1|TRBV6-5
TGTGCCAGCAGTTACGGCGGACAGGGGGGATACGAGCAGTACTTC
CASSYGGQGGYEQYF
>-|TRBJ2-1|TRBD2|TRBV9
TGTGCCAGCAGCCTACGACTAGCGGCCGGCAACAATGAGCAGTTCTTC
CASSLRLAAGNNEQFF
>-|TRBJ1-4|-|TRBV30
TGTGCCTGGAGTCGGTCGACAGTGCGTAATGAAAAACTGTTTTTT
CAWSRSTVRNEKLFF
>-|TRBJ1-3|-|TRBV9
TGTGCCAGCAGCCCAGTGGGGGCCGGAAACACCATATATTTT
CASSPVGAGNTIYF
>few|TRBJ1-1|TRBD1|TRBV5-1
TGCGCCAGCAGCTTGGTAGACAGGGTGGGCACTGAAGCTTTCTTT
CASSLVDRVGTEAFF
>-|TRBJ1-1|-|TRBV6-5
TGTGCCAGCAGTCGGGCAGGGTTCATGAACACTGAAGCTTTCTTT
CASSRAGFMNTEAFF
>-|TRBJ2-7|TRBD1|TRBV5-1
TGCGCCAGCAGCCCCCGGACAGGTACCTACGAGCAGTACTTC
CASSPRTGTYEQYF
>-|TRBJ1-3|-|TRBV7-8
TGTGCCAGCAGCTTAGGCAGTCTTGCTGGAAACACCATATATTTT
CASSLGSLAGNTIYF
>-|TRBJ2-7|TRBD2|TRBV5-1
TGCGCCAGCAGCTTAGGGCCAGGGGTAGCGGGGGAGCAGTACTTC
CASSLGPGVAGEQYF
>-|TRBJ2-7|-|TRBV6-5
TGTGCCAGCAGTTACTTCGACGAGCAGTACTTC
CASSYFDEQYF
>-|TRBJ2-1|TRBD2|TRBV30
TGTGCCTGGAGTGCCGGACTAGCGGCCTACAATGAGCAGTTCTTC
CAWSAGLAAYNEQFF
>-|TRBJ1-1|-|TRBV6-4
TGTGCCAGCAGCCCCAACAGGGAGGGCACTGAAGCTTTCTTT
CASSPNREGTEAFF
>-|TRBJ2-5|-|TRBV2
TGTGCCATCGATGGTCGCGGGGCGCTCGGGGAGACCCAGTACTTC
CAIDGRGALGETQYF
>-|TRBJ2-7|-|TRBV6-1
TGTGCCAGCAGTGAACAGGATAGCTCCTACGAGCAGTACTTC
CASSEQDSSYEQYF
>-|TRBJ2-3|TRBD2|TRBV27
TGTGCCAGCAGTTCCGGACTAGCCTACACAGATACGCAGTATTTT
CASSSGLAYTDTQYF
>-|TRBJ2-1|-|TRBV30
TGTGCCTGTCCCGGGACACCTAGCAATGAGCAGTTCTTC
CACPGTPSNEQFF
>few|TRBJ2-1|TRBD1|TRBV5-4
TGTGCCAGCAGCGGGGTGGGCAGGGGGCGAAGTGAGCAGTTCTTC
CASSGVGRGRSEQFF
>few|TRBJ1-1|-|TRBV6-4
TGTGCCAGCAGTTATACTGAGGACACTGAAGCTTTCTTT
CASSYTEDTEAFF
>-|TRBJ2-7|-|TRBV5-4
TGTGCCAGCAGCTTGGGTAAGCGAGAATGGGCCTACGAGCAGTACTTC
CASSLGKREWAYEQYF